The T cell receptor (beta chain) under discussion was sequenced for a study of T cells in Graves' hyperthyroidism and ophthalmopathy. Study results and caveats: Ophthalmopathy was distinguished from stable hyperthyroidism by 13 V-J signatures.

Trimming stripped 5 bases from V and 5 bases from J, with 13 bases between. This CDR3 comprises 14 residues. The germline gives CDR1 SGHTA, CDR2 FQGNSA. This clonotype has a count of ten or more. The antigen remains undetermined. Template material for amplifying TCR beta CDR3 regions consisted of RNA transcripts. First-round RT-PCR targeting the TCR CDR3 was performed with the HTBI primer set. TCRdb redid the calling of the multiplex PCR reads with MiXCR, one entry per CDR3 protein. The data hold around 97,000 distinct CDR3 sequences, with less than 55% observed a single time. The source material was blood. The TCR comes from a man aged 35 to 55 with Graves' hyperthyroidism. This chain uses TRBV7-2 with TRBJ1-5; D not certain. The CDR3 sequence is CASSPWAADQPQHF. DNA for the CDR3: TGTGCCAGCAGCCCCTGGGCAGCTGATCAGCCCCAGCATTTT.